This T cell receptor (beta chain) is drawn from a study of CD8 T cells in Susac syndrome. This clonotype was picked up one time. With random hexamers, reverse transcription was performed on roughly 0.45 to 1 ug of RNA. TCRdb fed the immunoSEQ multiplex PCR reads into MiXCR, producing one record per CDR3 protein. This sample carries more than 250,000 distinct CDR3 sequences, just over 90% of them seen once, and the ten largest clones take about 0.07%. The germline V gene has CDR1 SEHNR and CDR2 FQNEAQ (reference sequence). The length of the CDR3 is 16 residues. V was pared by 0 bases and J by 4 bases, with 8 bases of the junction left unmatched.

The source material was CD4+ T cells from PBMCs. The V gene is TRBV7-9, the J gene TRBJ1-1; 7 bases map to TRBD1. This sequence was found in a human donor with multiple sclerosis. The CDR3 loop reads CASSLAWYRGSTEAFF. In DNA, the CDR3 is TGTGCCAGCAGCTTAGCTTGGTACAGGGGAAGCACTGAAGCTTTCTTT.